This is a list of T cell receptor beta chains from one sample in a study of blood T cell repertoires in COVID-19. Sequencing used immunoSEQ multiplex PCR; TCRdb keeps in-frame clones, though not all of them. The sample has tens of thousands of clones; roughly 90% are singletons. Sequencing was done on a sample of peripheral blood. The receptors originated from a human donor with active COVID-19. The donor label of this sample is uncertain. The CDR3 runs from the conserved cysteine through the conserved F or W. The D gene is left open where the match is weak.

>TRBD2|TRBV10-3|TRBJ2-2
CAISGGGTLFF
TGTGCCATCAGTGGGGGGGGGACCCTGTTTTTT
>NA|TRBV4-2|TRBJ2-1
CASSQEHSETYNEQFF
TGTGCCAGCAGCCAGGAACATAGCGAGACCTACAATGAGCAGTTCTTC
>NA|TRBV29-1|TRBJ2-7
CSVMKSYEQYF
TGCAGCGTTATGAAGAGCTACGAGCAGTACTTC
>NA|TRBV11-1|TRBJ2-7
CASSPRHDLYRYF
TGTGCCAGCAGCCCTCGACACGACCTTTATCGGTACTTC
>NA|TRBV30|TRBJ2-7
CAWSARVGNPYEQYF
TGTGCCTGGAGTGCCAGGGTGGGGAATCCCTACGAGCAGTACTTC
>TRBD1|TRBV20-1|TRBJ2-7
CSASAGQVYEQYF
TGCAGTGCTAGTGCTGGACAGGTCTACGAGCAGTACTTC
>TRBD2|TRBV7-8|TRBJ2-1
CASSLVGSGDYNEQFF
TGTGCCAGCAGCTTAGTAGGTAGCGGGGATTACAATGAGCAGTTCTTC
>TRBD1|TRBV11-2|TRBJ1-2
CASSPRTGGNYGYTF
TGTGCCAGCAGCCCGCGGACAGGCGGGAACTATGGCTACACCTTC
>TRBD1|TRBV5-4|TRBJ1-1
CASSPRDSRRRLNTEAFF
TGTGCCAGCAGCCCTAGGGACAGCCGCCGACGTTTGAACACTGAAGCTTTCTTT
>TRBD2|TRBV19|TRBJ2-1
CASSIWGPSGSYNEQFF
TGTGCCAGTAGTATTTGGGGGCCTAGCGGGTCCTACAATGAGCAGTTCTTC
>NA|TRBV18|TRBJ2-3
CASSPQGQTITDTQYF
TGTGCCAGCTCACCACAAGGACAGACTATCACAGATACGCAGTATTTT
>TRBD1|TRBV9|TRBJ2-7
CASSVGAGGTSYEQYF
TGTGCCAGCAGCGTAGGGGCAGGGGGAACCTCCTACGAGCAGTACTTC
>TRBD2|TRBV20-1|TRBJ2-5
CSASGTSGSQETQYF
TGCAGTGCTAGTGGGACTAGCGGGAGCCAAGAGACCCAGTACTTC
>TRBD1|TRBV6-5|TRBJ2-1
CASSTGTGGWNEQFF
TGTGCCAGCAGTACTGGGACAGGGGGCTGGAATGAGCAGTTCTTC
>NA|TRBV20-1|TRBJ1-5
CSARGTRGQHF
TGCAGTGCTAGAGGGACTCGGGGCCAGCATTTT
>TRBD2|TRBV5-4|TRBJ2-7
CASSLAGPSGSYEQYF
TGTGCCAGCAGCTTGGCCGGGCCTAGCGGGAGTTACGAGCAGTACTTC
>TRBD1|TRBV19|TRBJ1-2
CASRAGTGGYGYTF
TGTGCCAGTAGGGCCGGGACAGGGGGGTATGGCTACACCTTC
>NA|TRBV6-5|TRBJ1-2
CASSSRGFNGYTF
TGTGCCAGCAGTTCGAGGGGGTTTAATGGCTACACCTTC